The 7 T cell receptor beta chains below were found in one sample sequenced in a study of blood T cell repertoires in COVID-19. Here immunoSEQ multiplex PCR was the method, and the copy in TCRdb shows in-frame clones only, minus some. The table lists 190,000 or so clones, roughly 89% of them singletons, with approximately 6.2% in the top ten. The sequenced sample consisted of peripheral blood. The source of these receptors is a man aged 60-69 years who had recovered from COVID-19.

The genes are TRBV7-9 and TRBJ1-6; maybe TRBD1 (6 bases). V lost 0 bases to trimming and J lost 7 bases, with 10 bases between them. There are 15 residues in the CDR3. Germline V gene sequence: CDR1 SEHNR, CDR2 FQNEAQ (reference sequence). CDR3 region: CASSLADSSNSPLHF. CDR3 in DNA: TGTGCCAGCAGCTTAGCGGACAGCTCAAATTCACCCCTCCACTTT.

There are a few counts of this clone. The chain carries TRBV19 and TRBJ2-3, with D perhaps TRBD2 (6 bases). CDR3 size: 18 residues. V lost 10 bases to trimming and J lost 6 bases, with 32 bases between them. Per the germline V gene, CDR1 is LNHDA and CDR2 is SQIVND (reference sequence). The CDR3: CATRRRVRTEEGRDTQYF. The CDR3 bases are TGTGCCACTAGACGGAGGGTCCGGACTGAGGAGGGACGGGATACGCAGTATTTT.

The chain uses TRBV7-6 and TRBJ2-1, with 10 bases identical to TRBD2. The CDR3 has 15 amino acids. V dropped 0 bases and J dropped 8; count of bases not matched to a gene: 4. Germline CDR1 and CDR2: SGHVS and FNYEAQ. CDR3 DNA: TGTGCCAGCAGCTTAGCGGCTAGCGGGGGCGATGAGCAGTTCTTC. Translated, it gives CASSLAASGGDEQFF.

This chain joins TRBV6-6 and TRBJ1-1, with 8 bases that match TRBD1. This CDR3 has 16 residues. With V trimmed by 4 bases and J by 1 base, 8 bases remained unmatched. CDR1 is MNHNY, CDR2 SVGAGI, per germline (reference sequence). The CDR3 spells CASSSDRGPPNTEAFF. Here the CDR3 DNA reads TGTGCCAGCAGTTCCGACAGGGGACCACCGAACACTGAAGCTTTCTTT.

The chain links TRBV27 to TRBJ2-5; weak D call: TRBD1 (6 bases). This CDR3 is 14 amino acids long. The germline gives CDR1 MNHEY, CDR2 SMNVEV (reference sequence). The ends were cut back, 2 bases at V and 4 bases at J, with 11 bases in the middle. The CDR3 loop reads CASSLGGARETQYF. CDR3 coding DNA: TGTGCCAGCAGTTTAGGGGGCGCCAGAGAGACCCAGTACTTC.

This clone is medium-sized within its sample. The CDR3 DNA reads as TGTGCCAGCACCCCAGGCGGCGCGTCGGGGGAGCAGTACTTC. It yields the protein CASTPGGASGEQYF. The chain carries TRBV9 and TRBJ2-7; maybe TRBD2 (5 bases). The germline gives CDR1 SGDLS, CDR2 YYNGEE. V was shortened by 6 bases and J by 7 bases, with 20 bases between the two germline ends. The CDR3 has 14 amino acids.

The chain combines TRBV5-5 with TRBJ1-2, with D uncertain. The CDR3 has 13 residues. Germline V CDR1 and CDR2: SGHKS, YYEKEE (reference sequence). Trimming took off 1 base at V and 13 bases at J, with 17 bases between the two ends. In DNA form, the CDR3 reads TGTGCCAGCAGCTTGTGGGAGGGATCCTCTCGCACCTTC. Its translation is CASSLWEGSSRTF.